This TCR beta chain appears in the sequencing data of a study of post-analysis software for immune sequencing data. V was clipped by 5 bases and J by 2 bases; unmatched bases: 3. The CDR3 is 14 residues long. From germline, CDR1 is ENHRY and CDR2 SYGVKD. Findings and limits, study-wide: When patients were compared with controls, five TRBV segments were more frequent, TRBV5-6, TRBV5-1 and TRBV20-1 among them.

This clonotype came up a few times. Its antigen remains unknown. Unique molecular identifiers featured in each of the TCR beta cDNA libraries. TCRdb passed the PCR reads through MiXCR, listing each CDR3 protein once. The sample includes hundreds of thousands of distinct CDR3 sequences, 25% to 30% of them seen just once. The sequence derives from a girl aged 10 to 17 with multiple sclerosis. The sequenced sample was blood. V gene TRBV10-3 combines with J gene TRBJ2-7; 10 nucleotides line up with TRBD2. CDR3 sequence reads: CAISRTSGTYEQYF. For the CDR3, the DNA is TGTGCCATCAGTCGGACTAGCGGAACCTACGAGCAGTACTTC.